This TCR beta chain was profiled in a study of cytomegalovirus exposure and HLA in healthy donors. Study conclusions and caveats: CMV serostatus stood as the only immune exposure information on hand. TCR beta V- and J-gene trimming, according to a later analysis, was linked to a missense DCLRE1C variant. Some public TCRs appeared in many individuals, while most sequences were rare. Among the most significant clusters, several appeared linked to common viral pathogens in a later analysis.

Regarding this clone: Its antigen is unidentified.

60 Vbeta and 13 Jbeta primers were used in PCR. Profiled with immunoSEQ multiplex PCR; TCRdb holds only in-frame clones, not every one. The table shows about 250,000 clones, with roughly two thirds occurring only once. The length of the CDR3 is 14 residues. V trimming: 0 bases; J trimming: 11 bases; junction bases outside the gene matches: 9. Germline V gene data show CDR1 as SGHVS and CDR2 as FQNEAQ. The clonotype comes from a female donor in good health and CMV-seronegative. What was sequenced was PBMCs. The genes are TRBV7-8 and TRBJ2-5; 7 nucleotides line up with TRBD2. This chain's CDR3 is CASSLAKAGNGQYF. In nucleotides, the CDR3 is TGTGCCAGCAGCTTAGCGAAAGCGGGAAATGGGCAGTACTTC.